The clone carrying this T cell receptor beta chain was seen a few times. The CDR3 covers 15 residues. CDR1 is DFQATT, CDR2 SNEGSKA, per germline (reference sequence). V shed 2 bases and J shed 2 bases, with 14 bases lying between them. TCRdb recomputed calls from the RT-PCR reads with MiXCR, one row per CDR3 protein. The sample yields about 680,000 distinct CDR3 sequences, approximately 15% seen once. This receptor was identified in a female donor in good health, serving as a healthy control. The V call is TRBV20-1, the J call TRBJ2-3; possible D gene TRBD2, 6 bases. The material sequenced was memory CD4+ T cells from blood. CDR3: CSARSAGGATDTQYF. The DNA for the CDR3 is TGCAGTGCTAGAAGTGCAGGAGGGGCCACAGATACGCAGTATTTT.